This T cell receptor (beta chain) appears in the sequencing data of a study of CXCR3-negative and CXCR3-positive naive CD8 T cells (dated by TCRdb to between 2017 and 2020). Notes on the research overall: Roughly 150 million TRB reads were obtained in total, roughly 1.5 +/- 0.3 million reads per library. For the TRBV-TRBJ cluster analysis, the naive subsets came from 5 or 6 donors, while the memory cells came from 3 donors. Data from about ten donors, pooled across two independent experiments, went into the diversity and physicochemical repertoire analyses.

As concerns this clonotype: This clone's antigen is unknown.

Points the paper makes about the study in general: CXCR3 expression partially decreased after cryopreservation, so most assays used freshly isolated PBMCs. Because surface CD5, which is linked to self-reactivity in mice, was comparable between the naive subsets, TCR interaction strength was also inferred from the physicochemical properties of TRB CDR3s. Within the same donor, TRBV-TRBJ usage looked similar between naive CXCR3-negative and CXCR3-positive cells, but memory cells had distinct patterns. TRB CDR3s from CXCR3-positive naive cells showed higher hydrophobicity (lower Kidera factor 4), lower energy, and higher strength and volume indices than CXCR3-negative naive cells. Both naive subsets had comparably high repertoire diversity, while memory CD8+ T cells had much lower repertoire diversity.

Each CD8+ T cell subset was flow-sorted in triplicate, and 250,000 to 350,000 cells per subset were placed directly into RLT lysis buffer. To exclude memory contaminants, naive CD8+ T cells were stringently defined as CD45RO-CCR7+CD27+CD95-. Using standard density gradient centrifugation, peripheral blood mononuclear cells were isolated from buffy coats. A FACSAria III was used to flow-sort naive CXCR3-negative and CXCR3-positive CD8+ T cells. An RNeasy Mini Kit was used to extract total RNA from the sorted cells. Sequences SGHRS (CDR1) and YFSETQ (CDR2) are obtained from the germline V gene. Spanning cysteine to phenylalanine, the CDR3 consists of 14 amino acids. Only the protein is on record. The run used a NextSeq 550. The Human TCR Profiling Kit (MiLaboratory) was used to prepare UMI-labeled 5' RACE TRB cDNA libraries. The full amount of extracted RNA was used for cDNA synthesis, and the full amount of resulting cDNA was used for PCR amplification. Libraries were prepared in parallel with an identical number of PCR cycles. The authors' pipeline ran thus. With a minimum of two reads required per UMI, MIGEC and MiXCR pulled out about 50,000 +/- 10,000 unique UMI-labeled TRB cDNA molecules from each library. On average, each library contained about 40,000 +/- 10,000 functional in-frame TRB CDR3 nucleotide clonotypes without stop codons. After each sample was downsampled to 5000 UMI-labeled TRB molecules, VDJtools was used to calculate diversity metrics such as normalized Shannon-Wiener and Chao1. Clonotype-size-weighted physicochemical properties of the central five CDR3 residues (interaction energy, strength, volume and Kidera factor 4) were computed in VDJtools. TCRdb reprocessed the sequencing reads and holds a single record per CDR3 protein sequence, with no DNA. TCRdb's processing, not the study's, gives the V and J calls here. The sample table on file contains some 120,000 distinct CDR3 sequences. The ten biggest clones cover under 0.75% of the sample.

The rearranged chain carries TRBV5-1 and TRBJ2-3; TCRdb gives TRBD2 as the D gene, but with no DNA this cannot be confirmed. The TCR sequence derives from a human donor in good health. Some clones in this sample may be carry-over from other donors' samples. The sample comprised naive CXCR3+ CD8+ T cells from blood. According to the study, the label for this sample's cell subset or site signals: CD45RO-CCR7+CD27+CD95- naive CD8+ T cells expressing CXCR3 (TNR3+). The CDR3 sequence is CASSFPADTDTQYF.